These 14 T cell receptor beta chains came from one sample sequenced in a study of blood T cell repertoires in COVID-19. Assay used: immunoSEQ multiplex PCR; TCRdb lists only in-frame clones, some missing. The sample includes about 150,000 clones, 80% of them seen just once. The specimen sequenced was peripheral blood. Every receptor here comes from a man aged 60-69 years with acute or convalescent COVID-19.

The chain carries TRBV12-3 or TRBV12-4 and TRBJ1-2, with 7 bases that match TRBD1. The junction had 4 bases not matched to a gene; V was cut back by 5 bases and J by 7 bases. This CDR3 region has 12 residues. The CDR3 nucleotides are TGTGCCAGCAGTATTTACAGGGGTGGCTACACCTTC. This encodes CASSIYRGGYTF.

The chain combines TRBV6-5 with TRBJ1-5; D unresolved. The V gene's germline CDR1 is MNHEY and CDR2 SVGAGI. Trimming stripped 5 bases from V and 5 bases from J, with 13 bases between. This CDR3 contains 14 residues. DNA for the CDR3: TGTGCCAGCAGTCCCGATCGGGGTCATCAGCCCCAGCATTTT. Protein product: CASSPDRGHQPQHF.

This chain links TRBV7-2 with TRBJ2-7; TRBD2 agrees at 7 bases. V dropped 5 bases and J dropped 2; count of bases not matched to a gene: 6. The CDR3 totals 14 residues. Germline CDR1 reads SGHTA; CDR2 reads FQGNSA. DNA of the CDR3: TGTGCCAGCAGCCCAGTGGGGACTACCTACGAGCAGTACTTC. Its protein is CASSPVGTTYEQYF.

V and J are TRBV15 and TRBJ2-5; 9 bases agree with TRBD1. CDR1 LNHNV and CDR2 YYDKDF come from the germline V gene (reference sequence). The CDR3 extends over 16 amino acids. Trimming took 1 base from V and 4 from J; bases not matched to a gene: 7. The CDR3 is CATSRGRGTGSETQYF. The DNA of the CDR3 is TGTGCCACCAGCAGAGGAAGGGGGACAGGGTCAGAGACCCAGTACTTC. The variable domain in full, with the rest retrieved from reference TRBV15 and TRBJ2-5, is DAMVIQNPRYQVTQFGKPVTLSCSQTLNHNVMYWYQQKSSQAPKLLFHYYDKDFNNEADTPDNFQSRRPNTSFCFLDIRSPGLGDTAMYLCATSRGRGTGSETQYFGPGTRLLVL.

This clone was seen more than once but under ten times. This chain uses TRBV5-8 with TRBJ2-3, with a weak D call TRBD1 (5 bases). The CDR3 has 15 amino acids. Trimming stripped 0 bases from V and 1 base from J, with 9 bases between. Germline V CDR1 and CDR2: SGHTS, YDEGEE. The CDR3 loop is CASSLGQGGTDTQYF. For the CDR3, the DNA is TGTGCCAGCAGCTTGGGGCAGGGCGGCACAGATACGCAGTATTTT.

The chain links TRBV12-3 or TRBV12-4 to TRBJ2-2, with D possibly TRBD2 on 6 matching bases. CDR3 length: 13 amino acids. Deletions cut 5 bases from V and 7 bases from J, with 11 bases between. The CDR3 protein is CASSPGRSGELFF. In DNA, the CDR3 is TGTGCCAGCAGTCCAGGGAGGAGCGGGGAGCTGTTTTTT.

This clone was picked up a small number of times. V is TRBV2 and J is TRBJ1-5; 7 nucleotides line up with TRBD1. Germline CDR1 is SNHLY and CDR2 is FYNNEI. V dropped 7 bases and J dropped 2; count of bases not matched to a gene: 8. The CDR3 is 15 residues long. The CDR3 region is CASTQDRVGNQPQHF. The CDR3 nucleotides are TGTGCCAGCACCCAAGACAGGGTGGGCAATCAGCCCCAGCATTTT.

V is TRBV2 and J is TRBJ1-4; D gene ambiguous. The CDR3 totals 14 residues. CDR1 is SNHLY, CDR2 FYNNEI, per germline. The V and J ends lost 4 bases and 3 bases respectively, with 9 bases between them. Here the CDR3 DNA reads TGTGCCAGCAGTGGGAGGCTTGCTAATGAAAAACTGTTTTTT. This codes for CASSGRLANEKLFF.

The rearrangement uses TRBV14 and TRBJ1-4; possible D gene TRBD1, 6 bases. Germline-derived CDR1 and CDR2 are SGHDN and FVKESK. V was trimmed by 2 bases and J by 1 base, leaving 11 bases between them. The CDR3 has 16 residues. The CDR3 loop reads CASSQHTGITNEKLFF. In DNA, the CDR3 is TGTGCCAGCAGCCAACACACAGGGATAACTAATGAAAAACTGTTTTTT.

The chain employs TRBV2 and TRBJ2-5; D uncertain. The CDR3 contains 13 residues. Between the trimmed V and J ends, which lost 4 bases and 5 bases, there was a span of 11 bases. CDR1 is SNHLY, CDR2 FYNNEI, per germline. The CDR3 region is CASSADMSETQYF. The CDR3 DNA sequence: TGTGCCAGCAGTGCTGACATGTCGGAGACCCAGTACTTC.

This chain's CDR3 is CARSLGGNEQFF. CDR3 DNA sequence: TGTGCCAGAAGCTTGGGCGGCAATGAGCAGTTCTTC. The J gene is TRBJ2-1, the V gene TRBV5-3; D unresolved. TRBV5-3 is marked as an open reading frame, function uncertain. V shed 0 bases and J shed 6 bases, with 4 bases lying between them. This CDR3 is 12 amino acids long.

V gene TRBV30 combines with J gene TRBJ1-5, with 7 bases aligning to TRBD1. Germline CDR1 GTSNPN, CDR2 SVGIG (reference sequence). V shed 2 bases and J 1 base; nucleotides not matched to a gene: 2. The CDR3 covers 14 residues. This chain's CDR3 is CAWSTRGSNQPQHF. The CDR3 bases are TGTGCCTGGAGTACCAGGGGGAGCAATCAGCCCCAGCATTTT.

The genes are TRBV6-5 and TRBJ2-7; TRBD2 agrees at 10 bases. The CDR3 sequence is 14 residues long. CDR1 is MNHEY, CDR2 SVGAGI, per germline. V lost 6 bases to trimming and J lost 2 bases; unmatched junction nucleotides: 4. Written as DNA, the CDR3 is TGTGCCAGCAGCAGAGCGGGAGGGCCCTACGAGCAGTACTTC. This translates into CASSRAGGPYEQYF.

This chain joins TRBV28 and TRBJ2-3; D may be TRBD2 (6 bases). V gave up 1 base and J gave up 4 bases, with 39 bases separating them. CDR1 is MDHEN, CDR2 SYDVKM, per germline. CDR3 length: 24 residues. CDR3 amino acids: CASSLSAYIPGGTMSMEQADTQYF. The CDR3 DNA is TGTGCCAGCAGTTTATCGGCTTACATCCCGGGCGGGACCATGAGCATGGAGCAGGCAGATACGCAGTATTTT.